This TCR beta chain was recorded in a study of blood T cells in healthy people across ages. Trimming removed 2 bases from V and 6 bases from J, with 11 bases in between. CDR1 and CDR2 from the germline V gene are MDHEN and SYDVKM. The CDR3 spans 14 residues. Then a second PCR, running about 7 to 11 cycles, was carried out with a sample-barcoded 5' primer and a J-beta primer mix. TCRdb re-called the 5' RACE reads through MiXCR, storing one row per CDR3 protein. Altogether approximately 1.5 million distinct CDR3 sequences are present, about 35% being singletons, with the ten largest covering about 11%.

The rearrangement joins TRBV28 to TRBJ2-1; no clear D gene. The TCR sequence derives from a woman aged 25 to 45 in good health. Sequences were obtained from blood. DNA for the CDR3: TGTGCCAGCAGTTTAATAGGTTTCTCCAATGAGCAGTTCTTC. Translation: CASSLIGFSNEQFF.